The 2 T cell receptor beta chains in this list originate from one sample, sequenced in a study of identifying expanded T cells in peripheral blood. The table came from immunoSEQ multiplex PCR; TCRdb's copy has only in-frame clones and leaves some out. In the table there are approximately 56,000 clones, 82% of which are singletons. Sequencing input: blood. The source is a person aged 18 to 69 in good health.

This chain uses TRBV6-6 with TRBJ2-3; no clear D gene. The CDR3 has 16 residues. V was cut by 7 bases and J by 0 bases, with 17 bases left in between. The germline V gene has CDR1 MNHNY and CDR2 SVGAGI (reference sequence). CDR3 amino acids: CASIKGSMASTDTQYF. CDR3 nucleotide sequence: TGTGCCAGCATTAAGGGATCTATGGCTAGCACAGATACGCAGTATTTT.

This clone was detected many times. This rearrangement joins TRBV30 to TRBJ1-1; 8 bases align to TRBD1. Germline V gene data show CDR1 as GTSNPN and CDR2 as SVGIG (reference sequence). The CDR3 sequence is 12 residues long. The trim removed 5 bases at V and 9 bases at J, leaving 8 bases unmatched. The CDR3 spells CAWSDRAGKAFF. The DNA for the CDR3 is TGTGCCTGGTCGGACAGGGCTGGTAAAGCTTTCTTT.